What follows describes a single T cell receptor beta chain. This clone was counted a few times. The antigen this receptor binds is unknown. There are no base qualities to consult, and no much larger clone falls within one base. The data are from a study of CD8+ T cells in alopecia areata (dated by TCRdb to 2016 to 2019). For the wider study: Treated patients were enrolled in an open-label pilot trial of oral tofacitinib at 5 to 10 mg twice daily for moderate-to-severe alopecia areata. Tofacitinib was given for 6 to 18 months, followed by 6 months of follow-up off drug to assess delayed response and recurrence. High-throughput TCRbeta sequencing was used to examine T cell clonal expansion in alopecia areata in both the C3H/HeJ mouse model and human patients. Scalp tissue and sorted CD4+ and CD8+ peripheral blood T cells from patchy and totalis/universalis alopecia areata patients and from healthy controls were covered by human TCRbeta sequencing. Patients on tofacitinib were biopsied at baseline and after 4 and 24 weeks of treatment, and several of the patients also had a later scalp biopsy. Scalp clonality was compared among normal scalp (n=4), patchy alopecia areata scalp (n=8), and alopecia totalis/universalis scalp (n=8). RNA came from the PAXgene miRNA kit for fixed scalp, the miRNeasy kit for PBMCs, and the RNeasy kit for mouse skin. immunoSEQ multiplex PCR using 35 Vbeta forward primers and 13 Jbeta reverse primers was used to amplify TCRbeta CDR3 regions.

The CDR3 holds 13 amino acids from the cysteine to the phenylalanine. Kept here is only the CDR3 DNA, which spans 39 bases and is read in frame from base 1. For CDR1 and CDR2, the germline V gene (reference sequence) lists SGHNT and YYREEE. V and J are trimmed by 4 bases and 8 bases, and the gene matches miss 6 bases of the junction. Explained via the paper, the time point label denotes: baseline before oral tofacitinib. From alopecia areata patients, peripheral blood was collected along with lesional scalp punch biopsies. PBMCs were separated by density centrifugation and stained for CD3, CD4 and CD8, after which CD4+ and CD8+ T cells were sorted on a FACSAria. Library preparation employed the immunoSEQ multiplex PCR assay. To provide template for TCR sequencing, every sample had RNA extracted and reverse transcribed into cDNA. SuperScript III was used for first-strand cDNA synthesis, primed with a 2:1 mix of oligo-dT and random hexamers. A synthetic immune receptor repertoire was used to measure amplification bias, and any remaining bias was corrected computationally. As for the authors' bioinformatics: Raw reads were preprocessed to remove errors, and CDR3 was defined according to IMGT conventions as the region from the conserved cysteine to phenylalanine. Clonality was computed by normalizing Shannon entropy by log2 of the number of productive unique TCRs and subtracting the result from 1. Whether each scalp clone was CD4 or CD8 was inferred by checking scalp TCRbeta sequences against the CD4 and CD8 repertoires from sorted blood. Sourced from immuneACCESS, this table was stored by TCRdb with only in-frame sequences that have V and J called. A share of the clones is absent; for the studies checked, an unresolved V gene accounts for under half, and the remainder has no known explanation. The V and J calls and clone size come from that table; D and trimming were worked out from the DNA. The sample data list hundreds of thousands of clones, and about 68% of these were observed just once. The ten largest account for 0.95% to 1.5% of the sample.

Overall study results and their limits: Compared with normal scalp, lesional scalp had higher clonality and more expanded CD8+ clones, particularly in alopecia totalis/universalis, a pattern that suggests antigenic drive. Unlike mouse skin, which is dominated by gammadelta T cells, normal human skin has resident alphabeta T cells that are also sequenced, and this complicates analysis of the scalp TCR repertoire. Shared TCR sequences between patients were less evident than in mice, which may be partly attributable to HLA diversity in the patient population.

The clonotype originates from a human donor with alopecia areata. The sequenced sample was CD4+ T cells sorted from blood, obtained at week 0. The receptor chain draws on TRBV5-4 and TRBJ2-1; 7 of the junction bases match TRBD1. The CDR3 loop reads CASSQTGSDEQFF. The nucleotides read TGTGCCAGCAGCCAGACAGGGTCGGATGAGCAGTTCTTC.